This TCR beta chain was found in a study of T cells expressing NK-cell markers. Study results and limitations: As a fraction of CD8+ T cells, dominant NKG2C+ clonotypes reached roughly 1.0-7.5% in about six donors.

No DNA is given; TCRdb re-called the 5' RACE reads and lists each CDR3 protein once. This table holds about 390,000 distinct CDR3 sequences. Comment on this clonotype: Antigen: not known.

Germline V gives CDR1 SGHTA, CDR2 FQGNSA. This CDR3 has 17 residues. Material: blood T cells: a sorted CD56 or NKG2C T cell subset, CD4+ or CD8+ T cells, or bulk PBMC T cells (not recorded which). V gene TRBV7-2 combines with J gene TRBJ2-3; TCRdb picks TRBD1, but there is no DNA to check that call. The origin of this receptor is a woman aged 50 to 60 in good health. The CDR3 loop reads CASSFGNGQRVTDTQYF.